These 3 T cell receptor beta chains came from one sample sequenced in a study of blood T cell repertoires in COVID-19. Using immunoSEQ multiplex PCR, the repertoire was profiled, and TCRdb retains in-frame clones only, with some absent. The sample has a few hundred thousand clones; nearly 90% are singletons. The sample comprised peripheral blood. The receptors come from an older woman with COVID-19, enrolled during active disease.

The chain is built from TRBV4-3 and TRBJ1-2; D is unclear. Germline CDR1 is LGHNA and CDR2 is YSLEER. Deletions cut 1 base from V and 4 bases from J, with 13 bases between. CDR3 size: 15 residues. For the CDR3, the DNA is TGCGCCAGCAGCCAAGGGGCCCCAGCTTCCTATGGCTACACCTTC. It yields the protein CASSQGAPASYGYTF.

V gene TRBV7-8 combines with J gene TRBJ1-2; 7 nucleotides line up with TRBD1. The ends lost 1 base at V and 1 base at J; junction bases unmatched: 6. The CDR3 contains 16 residues. Germline V CDR1 and CDR2: SGHVS, FQNEAQ. This CDR3 is CASSLGTGNINYGYTF. CDR3 DNA sequence: TGTGCCAGCAGCTTAGGGACAGGAAATATTAACTATGGCTACACCTTC.

The chain joins TRBV19 to TRBJ1-4; 7 bases are shared with TRBD1. V dropped 3 bases and J dropped 7; count of bases not matched to a gene: 5. This CDR3 has 14 residues. CDR1 and CDR2 from the germline V gene are LNHDA and SQIVND (reference sequence). CDR3 coding DNA: TGTGCCAGTAGTATGACAGGGTGGAGTGAAAAACTGTTTTTT. Its translation is CASSMTGWSEKLFF. Based on the CDR3 plus reference TRBV19 and TRBJ1-4, the full variable domain is DGGITQSPKYLFRKEGQNVTLSCEQNLNHDAMYWYRQDPGQGLRLIYYSQIVNDFQKGDIAEGYSVSREKKESFPLTVTSAQKNPTAFYLCASSMTGWSEKLFFGSGTQLSVL.